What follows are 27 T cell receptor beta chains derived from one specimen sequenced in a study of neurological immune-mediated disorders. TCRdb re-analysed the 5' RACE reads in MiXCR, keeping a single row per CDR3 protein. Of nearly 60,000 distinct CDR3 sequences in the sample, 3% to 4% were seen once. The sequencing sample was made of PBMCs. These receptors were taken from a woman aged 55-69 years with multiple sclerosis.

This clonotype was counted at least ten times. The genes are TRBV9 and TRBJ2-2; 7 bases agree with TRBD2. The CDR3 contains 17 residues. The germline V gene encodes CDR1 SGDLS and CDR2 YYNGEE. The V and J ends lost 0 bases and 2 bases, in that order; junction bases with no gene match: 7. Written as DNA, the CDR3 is TGTGCCAGCAGCGTAGGGGCGGGAGCTGACAACACCGGGGAGCTGTTTTTT. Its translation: CASSVGAGADNTGELFF.

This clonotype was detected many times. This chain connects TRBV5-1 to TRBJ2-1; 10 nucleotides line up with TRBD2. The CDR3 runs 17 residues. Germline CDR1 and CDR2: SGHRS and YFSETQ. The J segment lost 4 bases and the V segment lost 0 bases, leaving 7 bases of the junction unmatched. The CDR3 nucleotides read TGCGCCAGCAGCTTGGCGGGGGTGACTAGCGGGTACAATGAGCAGTTCTTC. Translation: CASSLAGVTSGYNEQFF.

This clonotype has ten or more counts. CDR3 amino acids: CATSLFGGPNTEAFF. The CDR3 DNA follows: TGTGCCACCAGTCTATTCGGGGGACCTAACACTGAAGCTTTCTTT. This chain joins TRBV15 and TRBJ1-1; D is possibly TRBD1 (5 bases). Germline V CDR1 and CDR2: LNHNV, YYDKDF (reference sequence). CDR3 length: 15 amino acids. With 6 bases removed from V and 2 bases from J, the gap between germline ends came to 16 bases.

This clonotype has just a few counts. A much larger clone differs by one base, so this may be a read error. CDR3 sequence (DNA): TGTGCCAGCAGCGTAGAGAGACGGTATTCACACCTCCACTTT. Translation gives CASSVERRYSHLHF. The gene calls are TRBV9 and TRBJ1-6, with D unresolved. Germline CDR1 SGDLS, CDR2 YYNGEE. The CDR3 runs to 14 residues.

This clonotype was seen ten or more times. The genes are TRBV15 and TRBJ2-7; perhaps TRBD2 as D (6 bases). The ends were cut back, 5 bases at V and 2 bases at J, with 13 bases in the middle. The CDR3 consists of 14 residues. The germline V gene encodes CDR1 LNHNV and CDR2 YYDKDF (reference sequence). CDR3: CATSVRGATYEQYF. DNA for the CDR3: TGTGCCACCAGCGTGCGGGGCGCAACCTACGAGCAGTACTTC. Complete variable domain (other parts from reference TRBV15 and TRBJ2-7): DAMVIQNPRYQVTQFGKPVTLSCSQTLNHNVMYWYQQKSSQAPKLLFHYYDKDFNNEADTPDNFQSRRPNTSFCFLDIRSPGLGDTAMYLCATSVRGATYEQYFGPGTRLTVT.

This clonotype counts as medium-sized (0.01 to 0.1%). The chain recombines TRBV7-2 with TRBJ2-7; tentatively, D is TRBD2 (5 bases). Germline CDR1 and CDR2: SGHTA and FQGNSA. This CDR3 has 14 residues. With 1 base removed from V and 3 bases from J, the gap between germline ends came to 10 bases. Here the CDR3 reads CASSLGGKYYEQYF. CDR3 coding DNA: TGTGCCAGCAGCTTAGGAGGGAAATACTACGAGCAGTACTTC. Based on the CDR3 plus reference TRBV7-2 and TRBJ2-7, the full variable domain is GAGVSQSPSNKVTEKGKDVELRCDPISGHTALYWYRQSLGQGLEFLIYFQGNSAPDKSGLPSDRFSAERTGGSVSTLTIQRTQQEDSAVYLCASSLGGKYYEQYFGPGTRLTVT.

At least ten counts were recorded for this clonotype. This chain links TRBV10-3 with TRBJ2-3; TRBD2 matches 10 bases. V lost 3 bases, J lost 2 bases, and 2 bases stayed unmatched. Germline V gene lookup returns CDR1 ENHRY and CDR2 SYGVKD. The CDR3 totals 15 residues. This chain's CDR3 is CAISEAGGLTDTQYF. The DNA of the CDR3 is TGTGCCATCAGTGAAGCGGGGGGGCTCACAGATACGCAGTATTTT.

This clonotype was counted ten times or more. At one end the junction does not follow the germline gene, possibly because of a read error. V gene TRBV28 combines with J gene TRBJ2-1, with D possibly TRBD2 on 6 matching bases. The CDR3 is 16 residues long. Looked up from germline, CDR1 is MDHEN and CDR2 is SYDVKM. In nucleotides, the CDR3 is TGTGCCAGCAGTATATGGGACTTGTCTCCATACAATGAGCAGTTCTTC. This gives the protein CASSIWDLSPYNEQFF.

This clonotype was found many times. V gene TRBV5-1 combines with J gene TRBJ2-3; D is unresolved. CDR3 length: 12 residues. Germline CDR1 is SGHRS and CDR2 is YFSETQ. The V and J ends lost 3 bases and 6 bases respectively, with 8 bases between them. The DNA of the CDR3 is TGCGCCAGCAGCTCCGTTGCGGATACGCAGTATTTT. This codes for CASSSVADTQYF.

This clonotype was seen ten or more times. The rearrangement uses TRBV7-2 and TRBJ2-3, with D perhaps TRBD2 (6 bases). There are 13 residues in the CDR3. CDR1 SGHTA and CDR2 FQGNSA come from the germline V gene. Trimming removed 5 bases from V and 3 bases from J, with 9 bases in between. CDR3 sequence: CASSPGLTDTQYF. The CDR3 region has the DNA TGTGCCAGCAGCCCGGGACTTACAGATACGCAGTATTTT. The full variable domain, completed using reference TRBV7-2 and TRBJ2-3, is GAGVSQSPSNKVTEKGKDVELRCDPISGHTALYWYRQSLGQGLEFLIYFQGNSAPDKSGLPSDRFSAERTGGSVSTLTIQRTQQEDSAVYLCASSPGLTDTQYFGPGTRLTVL.

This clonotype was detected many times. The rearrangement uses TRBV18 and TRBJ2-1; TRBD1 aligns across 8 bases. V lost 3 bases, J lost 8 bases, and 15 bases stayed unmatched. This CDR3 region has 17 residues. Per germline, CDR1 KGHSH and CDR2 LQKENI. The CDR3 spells CASSPPIGTGNWDEQFF. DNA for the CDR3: TGTGCCAGCTCACCCCCAATCGGGACAGGCAATTGGGATGAGCAGTTCTTC.

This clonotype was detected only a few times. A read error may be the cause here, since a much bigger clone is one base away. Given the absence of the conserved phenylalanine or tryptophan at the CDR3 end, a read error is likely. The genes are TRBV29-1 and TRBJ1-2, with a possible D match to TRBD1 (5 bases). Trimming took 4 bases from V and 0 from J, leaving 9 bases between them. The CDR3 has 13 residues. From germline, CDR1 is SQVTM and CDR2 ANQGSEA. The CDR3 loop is CSVAGASNYGYTV. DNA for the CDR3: TGCAGCGTTGCTGGGGCCTCTAACTATGGCTACACCGTC.

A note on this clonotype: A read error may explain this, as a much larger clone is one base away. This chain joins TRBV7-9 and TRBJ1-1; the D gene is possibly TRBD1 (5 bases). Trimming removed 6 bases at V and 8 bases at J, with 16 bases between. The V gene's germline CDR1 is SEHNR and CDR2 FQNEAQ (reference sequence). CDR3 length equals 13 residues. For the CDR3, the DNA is TGTGCCAGCAGTCCGATAGGGGACTTGGAAGCTTTCTTT. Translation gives CASSPIGDLEAFF. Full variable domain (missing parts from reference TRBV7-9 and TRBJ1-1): DTGVSQNPRHKITKRGQNVTFRCDPISEHNRLYWYRQTLGQGPEFLTYFQNEAQLEKSRLLSDRFSAERPKGSFSTLEIQRTEQGDSAMYLCASSPIGDLEAFFGQGTRLTVV.

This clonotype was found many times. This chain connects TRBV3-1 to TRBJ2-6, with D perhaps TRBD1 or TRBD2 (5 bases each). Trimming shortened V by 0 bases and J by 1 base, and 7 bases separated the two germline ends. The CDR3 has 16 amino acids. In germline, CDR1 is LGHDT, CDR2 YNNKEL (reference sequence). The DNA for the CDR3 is TGTGCCAGCAGCCAAGATGGGGGTTCTGGGGCCAACGTCCTGACTTTC. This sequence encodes CASSQDGGSGANVLTF. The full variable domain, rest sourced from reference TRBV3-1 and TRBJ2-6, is DTAVSQTPKYLVTQMGNDKSIKCEQNLGHDTMYWYKQDSKKFLKIMFSYNNKELIINETVPNRFSPKSPDKAHLNLHINSLELGDSAVYFCASSQDGGSGANVLTFGAGSRLTVL.

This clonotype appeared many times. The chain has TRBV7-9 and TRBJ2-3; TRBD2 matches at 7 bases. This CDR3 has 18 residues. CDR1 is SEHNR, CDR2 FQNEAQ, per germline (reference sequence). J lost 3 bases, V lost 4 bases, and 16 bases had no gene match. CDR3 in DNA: TGTGCCAGCAGCTCGCCCTGGTGGGCAGGGAGGGAAACAGATACGCAGTATTTT. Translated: CASSSPWWAGRETDTQYF. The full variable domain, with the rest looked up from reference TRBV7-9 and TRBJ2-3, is DTGVSQNPRHKITKRGQNVTFRCDPISEHNRLYWYRQTLGQGPEFLTYFQNEAQLEKSRLLSDRFSAERPKGSFSTLEIQRTEQGDSAMYLCASSSPWWAGRETDTQYFGPGTRLTVL.

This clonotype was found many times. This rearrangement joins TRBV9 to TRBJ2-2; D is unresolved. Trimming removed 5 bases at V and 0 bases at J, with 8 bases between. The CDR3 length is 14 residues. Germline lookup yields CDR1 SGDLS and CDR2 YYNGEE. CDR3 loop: CASRQTPNTGELFF. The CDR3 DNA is TGTGCCAGCAGGCAGACACCGAACACCGGGGAGCTGTTTTTT.

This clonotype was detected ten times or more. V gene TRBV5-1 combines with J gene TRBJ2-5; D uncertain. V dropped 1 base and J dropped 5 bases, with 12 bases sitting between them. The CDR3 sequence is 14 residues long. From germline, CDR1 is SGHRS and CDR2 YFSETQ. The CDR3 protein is CASSLRTPGETQYF. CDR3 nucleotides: TGCGCCAGCAGCTTGCGGACCCCCGGGGAGACCCAGTACTTC.

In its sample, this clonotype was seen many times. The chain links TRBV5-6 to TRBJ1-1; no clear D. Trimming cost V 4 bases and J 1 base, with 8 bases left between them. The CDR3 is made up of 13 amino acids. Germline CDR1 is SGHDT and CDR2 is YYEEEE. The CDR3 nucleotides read TGTGCCAGCAGCGTGGATTCGAACACTGAAGCTTTCTTT. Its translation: CASSVDSNTEAFF.

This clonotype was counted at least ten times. The CDR3 DNA reads as TGTGCCAGCAGCTCCCCCCGTGGGGGGGCATGGAACACTGAAGCTTTCTTT. Translation: CASSSPRGGAWNTEAFF. The genes are TRBV9 and TRBJ1-1, with D possibly TRBD1 on 6 matching bases. CDR1 SGDLS and CDR2 YYNGEE come from the germline V gene. The CDR3 loop spans 17 amino acids. V lost 4 bases and J 1 base, leaving 20 bases between the germline ends.

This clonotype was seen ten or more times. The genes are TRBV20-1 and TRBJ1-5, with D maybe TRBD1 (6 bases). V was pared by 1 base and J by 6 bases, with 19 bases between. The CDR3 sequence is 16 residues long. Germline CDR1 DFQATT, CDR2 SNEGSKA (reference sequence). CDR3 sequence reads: CSARAFGLTGTQPQHF. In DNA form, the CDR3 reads TGCAGTGCTAGAGCCTTTGGTCTCACAGGGACTCAGCCCCAGCATTTT.

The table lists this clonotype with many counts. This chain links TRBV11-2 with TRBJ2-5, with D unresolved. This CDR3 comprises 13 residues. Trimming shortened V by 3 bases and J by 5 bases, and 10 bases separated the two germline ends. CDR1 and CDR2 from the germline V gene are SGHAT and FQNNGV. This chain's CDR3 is CASSFGSAETQYF. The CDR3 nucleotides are TGTGCCAGCAGCTTTGGGTCCGCGGAGACCCAGTACTTC.

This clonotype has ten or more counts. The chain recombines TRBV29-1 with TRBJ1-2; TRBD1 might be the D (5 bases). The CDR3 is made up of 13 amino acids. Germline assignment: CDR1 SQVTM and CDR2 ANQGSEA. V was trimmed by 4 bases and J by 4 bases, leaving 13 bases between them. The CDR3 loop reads CSVVAQGTYGYTF. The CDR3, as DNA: TGCAGCGTTGTGGCCCAGGGTACCTATGGCTACACCTTC.

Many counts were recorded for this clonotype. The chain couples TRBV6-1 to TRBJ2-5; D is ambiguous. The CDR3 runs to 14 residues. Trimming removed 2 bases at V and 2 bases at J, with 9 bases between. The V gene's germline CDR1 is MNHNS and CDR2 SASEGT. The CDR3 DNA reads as TGTGCCAGCAGTGAATGGAGAGTTCAAGAGACCCAGTACTTC. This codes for CASSEWRVQETQYF.

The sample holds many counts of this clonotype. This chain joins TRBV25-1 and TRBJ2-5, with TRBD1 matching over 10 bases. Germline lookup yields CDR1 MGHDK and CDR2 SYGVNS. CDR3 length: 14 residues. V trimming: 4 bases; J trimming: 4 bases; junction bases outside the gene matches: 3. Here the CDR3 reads CASSAGQGIETQYF. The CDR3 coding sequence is TGTGCCAGCAGTGCGGGACAGGGGATAGAGACCCAGTACTTC.

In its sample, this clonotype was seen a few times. The CDR3 coding sequence is TGTGCCAGCAGTTGGGGATCGGATCAGCCCCAGCATTTT. Translation gives CASSWGSDQPQHF. The rearrangement uses TRBV27 and TRBJ1-5; D is uncertain. The V and J ends lost 4 bases and 5 bases respectively, with 9 bases between them. The germline V gene encodes CDR1 MNHEY and CDR2 SMNVEV (reference sequence). The CDR3 consists of 13 residues.

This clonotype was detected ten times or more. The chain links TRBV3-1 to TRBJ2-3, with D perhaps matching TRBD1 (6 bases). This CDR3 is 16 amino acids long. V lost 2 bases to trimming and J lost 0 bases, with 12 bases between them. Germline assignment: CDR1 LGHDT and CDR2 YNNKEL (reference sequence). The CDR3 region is CASSQPKDSSTDTQYF. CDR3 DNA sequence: TGTGCCAGCAGCCAACCCAAGGACAGTAGCACAGATACGCAGTATTTT.

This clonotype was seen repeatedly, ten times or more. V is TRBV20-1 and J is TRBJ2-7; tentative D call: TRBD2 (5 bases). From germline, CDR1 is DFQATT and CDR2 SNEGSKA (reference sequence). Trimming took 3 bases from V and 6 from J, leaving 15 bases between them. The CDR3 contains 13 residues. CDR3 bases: TGCAGTGCTAGGGCTACTAGTGGCGGCGAGCAGTACTTC. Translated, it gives CSARATSGGEQYF.